Sequencing of this TCR beta chain was carried out in a study of T cell changes during pregnancy in multiple sclerosis. Profiled with immunoSEQ multiplex PCR; TCRdb holds only in-frame clones, not every one. The sample lists some 30,000 clones, 85% to 90% occurring once. The specimen was CD8+ T cells from peripheral blood mononuclear cells, collected before pregnancy. The receptor's source is a female donor with multiple sclerosis, enrolled in a pregnancy study.

The CDR3 sequence is CASLASGGASYEQYF. CDR3 nucleotide sequence: TGTGCCAGCCTGGCTAGCGGGGGGGCCTCCTACGAGCAGTACTTC. The chain couples TRBV2 to TRBJ2-7; 12 bases agree with TRBD2. The length of the CDR3 is 15 residues. In germline, CDR1 is SNHLY, CDR2 FYNNEI. V dropped 8 bases and J dropped 0; count of bases not matched to a gene: 5.